The entry below gives a single T cell receptor beta chain sequence along with its context. The record originates from a study of OX40 agonist ivuxolimab in advanced cancers. The CDR3 loop spans 15 amino acids. Germline V CDR1 and CDR2: LGHNT, FRNRAP. The J segment lost 2 bases and the V segment lost 7 bases, leaving 4 bases of the junction unmatched. Here immunoSEQ multiplex PCR was the method, and the copy in TCRdb shows in-frame clones only, minus some. The sample includes 25,000 to 35,000 clones, more than 85% of them seen just once. The sample in question was CD4+ or CD8+ T cells sorted from blood, obtained in a trial of the OX40 agonist ivuxolimab. V gene TRBV12-5 combines with J gene TRBJ2-1; 11 nucleotides line up with TRBD2. This clonotype was obtained from an adult with an advanced solid tumor such as melanoma, head and neck, liver or kidney cancer. Here the CDR3 DNA reads TGTGCTAGTGCCCCGGGACTAGCGGCCTACAATGAGCAGTTCTTC. Its protein product is CASAPGLAAYNEQFF. Full variable domain (remainder filled in from reference TRBV12-5 and TRBJ2-1): DARVTQTPRHKVTEMGQEVTMRCQPILGHNTVFWYRQTMMQGLELLAYFRNRAPLDDSGMPKDRFSAEMPDATLATLKIQPSEPRDSAVYFCASAPGLAAYNEQFFGPGTRLTVL.